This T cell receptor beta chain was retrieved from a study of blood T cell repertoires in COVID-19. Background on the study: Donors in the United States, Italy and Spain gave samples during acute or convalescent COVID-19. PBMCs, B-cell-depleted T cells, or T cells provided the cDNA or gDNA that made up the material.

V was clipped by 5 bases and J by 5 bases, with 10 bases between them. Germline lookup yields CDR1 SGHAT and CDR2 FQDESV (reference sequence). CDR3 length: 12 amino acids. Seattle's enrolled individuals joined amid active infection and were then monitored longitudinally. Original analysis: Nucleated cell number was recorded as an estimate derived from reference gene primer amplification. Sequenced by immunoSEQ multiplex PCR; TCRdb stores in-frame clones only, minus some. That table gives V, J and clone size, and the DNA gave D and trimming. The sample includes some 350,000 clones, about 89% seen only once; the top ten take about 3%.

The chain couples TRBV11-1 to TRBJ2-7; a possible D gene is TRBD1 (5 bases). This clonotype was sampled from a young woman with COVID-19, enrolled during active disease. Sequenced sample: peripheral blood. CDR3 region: CASSAAGHEQYF. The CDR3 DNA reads TGTGCCAGCAGCGCCGCAGGGCACGAGCAGTACTTC. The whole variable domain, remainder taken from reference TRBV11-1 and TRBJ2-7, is EAEVAQSPRYKITEKSQAVAFWCDPISGHATLYWYRQILGQGPELLVQFQDESVVDDSQLPKDRFSAERLKGVDSTLKIQPAELGDSAMYLCASSAAGHEQYFGPGTRLTVT.